A single sample gave rise to the 15 T cell receptor beta chains below, sequenced in a study of blood T cell repertoires in COVID-19. The protocol was immunoSEQ multiplex PCR, while the TCRdb copy is restricted to in-frame clones and leaves out a portion. The repertoire holds 300,000 or so clones, with roughly 90% as singletons. The specimen was peripheral blood. The receptors originated from a woman in her twenties or thirties with COVID-19, enrolled during active disease.

This clone was seen only once. The chain carries TRBV19 and TRBJ1-5; 7 nucleotides align to TRBD1. Germline values: CDR1 LNHDA, CDR2 SQIVND (reference sequence). After removal of 6 bases from V and 3 bases from J, the junction contained 5 bases not matched to a gene. The CDR3 contains 14 residues. The CDR3 is CASSRTGFNQPQHF. The CDR3 DNA reads TGTGCCAGTAGCCGGACAGGATTCAATCAGCCCCAGCATTTT.

The CDR3 sequence is CASSQVGTRGDEQFF. CDR3 in DNA: TGTGCCAGCAGCCAAGTAGGGACTAGAGGCGATGAGCAGTTCTTC. The gene calls are TRBV3-1 (or the pseudogene TRBV3-2) and TRBJ2-1; 8 bases align to TRBD2. The germline V gene has CDR1 LGHDT and CDR2 YNNKEL (reference sequence). This CDR3 is built from 15 residues. V shed 1 base and J 8 bases; nucleotides not matched to a gene: 7.

The chain joins TRBV11-1 to TRBJ2-7; 8 nucleotides align to TRBD2. Trimming removed 8 bases from V and 6 bases from J; junction bases left unmatched: 12. Looked up from germline, CDR1 is SGHAT and CDR2 is FQDESV (reference sequence). The CDR3 totals 14 residues. The CDR3 loop reads CASGLSGSQSEQYF. Written as DNA, the CDR3 is TGTGCCAGCGGCCTCAGCGGGAGCCAATCCGAGCAGTACTTC.

A single count supports this clone. The chain couples TRBV12-3 or TRBV12-4 to TRBJ1-6; 7 nucleotides line up with TRBD1. The CDR3 contains 13 residues. The V and J ends lost 5 bases and 8 bases, in that order; junction bases with no gene match: 3. CDR3 in DNA: TGTGCCAGCAGTACAGGGGTTCATTCACCCCTCCACTTT. Encoded protein: CASSTGVHSPLHF.

This sequence joins TRBV13 and TRBJ2-3; TRBD1 agrees at 8 bases. With 5 bases clipped from V and 1 base from J, the junction kept 26 bases outside the gene matches. The CDR3 covers 22 residues. Germline V gene sequence: CDR1 PRHDT, CDR2 FYEKMQ (reference sequence). This CDR3 reads CASSTIPDRDPFKAHCTDTQYF. CDR3 coding DNA: TGTGCCAGCAGCACCATCCCGGACAGGGACCCCTTTAAAGCCCATTGCACAGATACGCAGTATTTT.

The chain recombines TRBV19 with TRBJ2-3, with D possibly matching TRBD2 (5 bases). Germline lookup yields CDR1 LNHDA and CDR2 SQIVND (reference sequence). CDR3 size: 16 residues. V was pared by 4 bases and J by 0 bases, with 14 bases between. CDR3 residues: CASSKEAVPSTDTQYF. Here the CDR3 DNA reads TGTGCCAGTAGTAAAGAAGCGGTACCTAGCACAGATACGCAGTATTTT.

V gene TRBV5-6 combines with J gene TRBJ1-6; 7 bases are shared with TRBD1. CDR1 SGHDT and CDR2 YYEEEE come from the germline V gene. CDR3 length: 14 amino acids. The J segment lost 6 bases and the V segment lost 1 base, leaving 1 base of the junction unmatched. The CDR3: CASSLNRGNSPLHF. In DNA form, the CDR3 reads TGTGCCAGCAGCTTGAACAGGGGTAATTCACCCCTCCACTTT.

A word on this clone: This specimen includes other DNA sequences encoding the same CDR3. The rearrangement uses TRBV6-5 and TRBJ2-7; possibly TRBD2 for D (6 bases). Deletions cut 6 bases from V and 7 bases from J, with 10 bases between. Germline CDR1 MNHEY, CDR2 SVGAGI. The CDR3 consists of 11 residues. The CDR3 region has the DNA TGTGCCAGCAGCACTGGGGGGGAGCAGTACTTC. It is translated as CASSTGGEQYF.

CDR3 bases: TGTGCCAGCAGCGTCGGTGGACTGAGAACAGATACGCAGTATTTT. Amino acids: CASSVGGLRTDTQYF. V and J are TRBV9 and TRBJ2-3, with a possible D match to TRBD2 (5 bases). V gave up 2 bases and J gave up 3 bases, with 13 bases separating them. The CDR3 contains 15 residues. The germline V gene has CDR1 SGDLS and CDR2 YYNGEE.

V and J are TRBV10-3 and TRBJ1-1; D remains unclear. In germline, CDR1 is ENHRY, CDR2 SYGVKD. The ends were cut back, 6 bases at V and 1 base at J, with 6 bases in the middle. This CDR3 is 12 amino acids long. The CDR3 loop is CAISGRNTEAFF. The CDR3 nucleotides read TGTGCCATCAGCGGGAGGAACACTGAAGCTTTCTTT.

The chain carries TRBV10-1 and TRBJ2-7; 10 positions match TRBD2. The CDR3 is made up of 15 amino acids. Looked up from germline, CDR1 is WNHNN and CDR2 is SYGVQD (reference sequence). Unmatched junction bases numbered 5, after V lost 4 bases and J lost 2 bases. The CDR3 DNA reads TGCGCCAGCAGTGGGATAGCGGGAGGCCCCTACGAGCAGTACTTC. Translating it yields CASSGIAGGPYEQYF.

The rearrangement uses TRBV24-1 and TRBJ2-3; TRBD2 agrees at 11 bases. CDR1 and CDR2 (germline): KGHDR, SFDVKD. Trimming removed 5 bases from V and 2 bases from J; junction bases left unmatched: 11. The CDR3 loop spans 18 amino acids. The CDR3 is CATSGKEKLAGDTDTQYF. CDR3 DNA: TGTGCCACCAGTGGGAAGGAGAAACTAGCGGGAGACACAGATACGCAGTATTTT.

CDR3 residues: CASSRAGDTEAFF. In nucleotides, the CDR3 is TGTGCCAGCAGTCGTGCAGGGGACACTGAAGCTTTCTTT. The chain links TRBV7-9 to TRBJ1-1; D perhaps matches TRBD1 (6 bases). Looked up from germline, CDR1 is SEHNR and CDR2 is FQNEAQ (reference sequence). CDR3 size: 13 residues. Trimming stripped 6 bases from V and 3 bases from J, with 11 bases between.

The chain carries TRBV15 and TRBJ2-1; 7 bases agree with TRBD2. Germline V CDR1 and CDR2: LNHNV, YYDKDF (reference sequence). V lost 4 bases and J lost 6; bases outside the gene matches: 12. The CDR3 length is 16 residues. Here the CDR3 reads CATSIVAGLESNEQFF. CDR3 in DNA: TGTGCCACCAGCATAGTGGCCGGACTAGAGAGCAATGAGCAGTTCTTC.

This chain connects TRBV11-2 to TRBJ2-1; 14 nucleotides align to TRBD2. CDR1 SGHAT and CDR2 FQNNGV come from the germline V gene. J lost 10 bases, V lost 3 bases, and 8 bases had no gene match. This CDR3 is built from 16 residues. The CDR3 region has the DNA TGTGCCAGCAGCTTCCCGGGACTAGCGGGAGTTCACGAGCAGTTCTTC. It codes for CASSFPGLAGVHEQFF.